The text below deals with one T cell receptor beta chain. The target antigen is unknown. The CDR3 runs to 10 residues. The V end was cut by 10 bases, the J end by 4 bases, with 8 bases between. The germline gives CDR1 MNHNS, CDR2 SASEGT. At deep level, the assay was performed. Profiling relied on immunoSEQ multiplex PCR, and the TCRdb table lists in-frame clones only, not all of them. Of over 2,000,000 clones in the sample, around 95% were seen once. This entry belongs to a study of shared clonotypes between healthy human individuals. Points from the study as a whole: About 5.2% was the fraction of naive CD4 clonotypes found shared across four donors. At large depth, rarefaction still showed sorted-subset sequencing to be incomplete.

CD45RO-negative, CCR7-positively selected cells formed the naive CD8 fraction, excluding terminally differentiated effector memory CD45RA+ cells. The donor cohort consisted entirely of Caucasian adults residing in Nashville, Tennessee. The receptor's source is a man aged 18 to 30 in good health. Some clones in this sample may be carry-over from other donors' samples. V is TRBV6-1 and J is TRBJ2-7; a weak D match, TRBD2 (6 bases). Sequencing was performed on naive CD8+ T cells from PBMCs. CDR3 sequence reads: CATREYEQYF. In DNA, the CDR3 is TGTGCCACCCGGGAGTACGAGCAGTACTTC.